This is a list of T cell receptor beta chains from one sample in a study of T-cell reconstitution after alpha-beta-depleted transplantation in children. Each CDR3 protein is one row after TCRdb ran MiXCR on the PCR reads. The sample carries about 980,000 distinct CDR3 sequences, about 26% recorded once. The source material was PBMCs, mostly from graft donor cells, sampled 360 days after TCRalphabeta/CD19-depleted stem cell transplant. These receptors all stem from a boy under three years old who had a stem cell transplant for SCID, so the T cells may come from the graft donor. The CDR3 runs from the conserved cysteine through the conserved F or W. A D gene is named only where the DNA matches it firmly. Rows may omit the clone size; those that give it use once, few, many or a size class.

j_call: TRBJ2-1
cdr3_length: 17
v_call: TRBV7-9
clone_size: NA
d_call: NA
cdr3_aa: CASSLVIPNGRNNEQFF
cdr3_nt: TGTGCCAGCAGCTTAGTGATCCCTAACGGCAGGAACAATGAGCAGTTCTTC

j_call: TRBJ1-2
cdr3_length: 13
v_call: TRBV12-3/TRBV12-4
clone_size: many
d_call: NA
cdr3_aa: CASSLTSNYGYTF
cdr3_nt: TGTGCCAGCAGTTTGACCTCTAACTATGGCTACACCTTC

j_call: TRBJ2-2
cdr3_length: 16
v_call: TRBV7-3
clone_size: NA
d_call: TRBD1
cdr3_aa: CASSSQGRTNTGELFF
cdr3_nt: TGTGCCAGCAGCTCACAGGGGAGAACGAACACCGGGGAGCTGTTTTTT

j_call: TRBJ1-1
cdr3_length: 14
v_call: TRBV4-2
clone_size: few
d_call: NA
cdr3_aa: CASSQAGLNTEAFF
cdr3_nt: TGTGCCAGCAGCCAAGCGGGGCTGAACACTGAAGCTTTCTTT

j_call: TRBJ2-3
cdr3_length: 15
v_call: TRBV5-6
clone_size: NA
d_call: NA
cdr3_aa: CASSSRVVGAPAQYF
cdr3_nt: TGTGCCAGCAGCTCCAGGGTCGTGGGAGCTCCGGCGCAGTATTTT

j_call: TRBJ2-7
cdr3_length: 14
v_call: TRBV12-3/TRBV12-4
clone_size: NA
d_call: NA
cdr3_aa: CASSRTVSYYEQYF
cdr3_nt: TGTGCCAGCAGTAGGACAGTCAGCTACTACGAGCAGTACTTC

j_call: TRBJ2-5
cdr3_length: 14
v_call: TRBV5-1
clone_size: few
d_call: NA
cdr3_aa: CASSSGQNQETQYF
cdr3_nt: TGCGCCAGCAGCTCCGGACAGAACCAAGAGACCCAGTACTTC

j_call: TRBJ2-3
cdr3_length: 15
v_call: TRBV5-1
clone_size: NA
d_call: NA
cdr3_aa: CASSLGRILTDTQYF
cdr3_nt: TGCGCCAGCAGCTTGGGACGAATCCTTACAGATACGCAGTATTTT

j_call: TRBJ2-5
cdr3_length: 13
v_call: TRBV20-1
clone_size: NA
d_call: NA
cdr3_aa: CSASVGFRETQYF
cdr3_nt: TGCAGTGCTTCAGTCGGGTTTCGGGAGACCCAGTACTTC

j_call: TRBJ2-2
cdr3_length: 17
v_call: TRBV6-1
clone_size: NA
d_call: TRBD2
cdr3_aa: CASSEGLAGRHTGELFF
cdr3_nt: TGTGCCAGCAGTGAGGGACTAGCGGGGAGACACACCGGGGAGCTGTTTTTT

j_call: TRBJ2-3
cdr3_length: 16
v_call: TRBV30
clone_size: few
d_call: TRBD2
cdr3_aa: CAWSFGLAGGTDTQYF
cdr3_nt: TGTGCCTGGAGTTTCGGACTAGCGGGGGGAACAGATACGCAGTATTTT

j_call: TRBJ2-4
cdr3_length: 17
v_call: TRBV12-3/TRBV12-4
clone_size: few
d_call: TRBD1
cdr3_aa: CASSFRGTGLAKNIQYF
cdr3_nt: TGTGCCAGCAGTTTCCGCGGGACAGGTCTAGCCAAAAACATTCAGTACTTC

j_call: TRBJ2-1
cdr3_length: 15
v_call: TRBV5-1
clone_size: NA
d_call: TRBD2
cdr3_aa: CASSLGLAANNEQFF
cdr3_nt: TGTGCCAGCAGCCTAGGACTAGCGGCGAACAATGAGCAGTTCTTC

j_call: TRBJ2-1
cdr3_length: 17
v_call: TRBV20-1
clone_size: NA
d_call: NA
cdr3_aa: CSARPQHRLRTVNEQFF
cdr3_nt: TGCAGTGCTAGACCCCAACACCGGCTCCGAACTGTCAATGAGCAGTTCTTC

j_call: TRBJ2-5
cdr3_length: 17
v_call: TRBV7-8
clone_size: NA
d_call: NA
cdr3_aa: CASSRTYRDMESKTQYF
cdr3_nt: TGTGCCAGCAGCCGAACTTACCGGGACATGGAGTCGAAGACCCAGTACTTC

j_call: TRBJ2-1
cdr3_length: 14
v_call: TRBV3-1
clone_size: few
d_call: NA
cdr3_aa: CASSQGLERPEQFF
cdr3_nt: TGTGCCAGCAGCCAAGGACTAGAAAGGCCTGAGCAGTTCTTC

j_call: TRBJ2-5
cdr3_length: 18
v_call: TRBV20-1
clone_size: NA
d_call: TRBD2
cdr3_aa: CSASATGTSGGSVETQYF
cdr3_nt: TGCAGTGCTAGCGCAACCGGGACTAGCGGGGGGTCCGTCGAGACCCAGTACTTC

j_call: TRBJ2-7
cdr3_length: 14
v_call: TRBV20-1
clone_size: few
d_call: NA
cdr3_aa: CRLSGGHSRVEQYF
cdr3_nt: TGCAGGCTTTCGGGGGGACATAGCCGCGTCGAGCAGTACTTC

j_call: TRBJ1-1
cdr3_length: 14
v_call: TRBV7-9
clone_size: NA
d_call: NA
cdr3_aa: CASSLEEGVTEAFF
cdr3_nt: TGTGCCAGCAGCTTGGAGGAAGGGGTCACTGAAGCTTTCTTT

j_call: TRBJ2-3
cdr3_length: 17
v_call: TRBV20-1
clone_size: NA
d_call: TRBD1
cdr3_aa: CSARTGEDLTSRHTQYF
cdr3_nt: TGCAGTGCGCGGACAGGGGAGGACTTAACTTCTCGGCATACGCAGTATTTT

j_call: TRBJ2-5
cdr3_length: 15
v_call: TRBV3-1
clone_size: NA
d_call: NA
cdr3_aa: CASSQVTSPQETQYF
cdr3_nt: TGTGCCAGCAGCCAAGTAACGTCTCCCCAAGAGACCCAGTACTTC

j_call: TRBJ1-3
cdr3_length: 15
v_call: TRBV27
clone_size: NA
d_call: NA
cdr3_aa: CASSLRLSSGNTIYF
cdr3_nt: TGTGCCAGCAGTTTAAGGCTTAGCTCTGGAAACACCATATATTTT

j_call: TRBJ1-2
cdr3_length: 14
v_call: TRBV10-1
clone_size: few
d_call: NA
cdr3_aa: CASSNPPRIYGYTF
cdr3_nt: TGCGCCAGCAGCAATCCCCCCAGAATCTATGGCTACACCTTC

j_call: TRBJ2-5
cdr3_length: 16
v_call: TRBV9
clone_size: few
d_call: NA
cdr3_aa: CASSVATSGHQETQYF
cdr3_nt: TGTGCCAGCAGCGTAGCTACGTCGGGCCACCAAGAGACCCAGTACTTC

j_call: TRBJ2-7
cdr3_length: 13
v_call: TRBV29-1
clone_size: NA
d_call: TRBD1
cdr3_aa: CSVGGQGSGEQYF
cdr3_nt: TGCAGCGTCGGGGGACAGGGATCGGGCGAGCAGTACTTC

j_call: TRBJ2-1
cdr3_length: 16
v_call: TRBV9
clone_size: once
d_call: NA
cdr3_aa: CASSVVSGAQGNEQFF
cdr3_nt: TGTGCCAGCAGCGTTGTAAGCGGGGCACAGGGCAATGAGCAGTTCTTC

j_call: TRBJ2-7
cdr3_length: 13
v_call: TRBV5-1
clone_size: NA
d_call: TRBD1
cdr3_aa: CASRSGQENEQYF
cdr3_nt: TGCGCCAGCAGAAGTGGACAGGAGAACGAGCAGTACTTC

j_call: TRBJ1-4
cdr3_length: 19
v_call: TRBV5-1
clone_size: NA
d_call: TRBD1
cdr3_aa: CASSRVGWGTDATNEKLFF
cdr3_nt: TGCGCCAGCAGCCGGGTTGGGTGGGGGACAGATGCAACTAATGAAAAACTGTTTTTT

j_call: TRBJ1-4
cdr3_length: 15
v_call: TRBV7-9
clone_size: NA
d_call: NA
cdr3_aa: CASSSGDTEREKLFF
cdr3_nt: TGTGCCAGCAGCTCGGGGGACACCGAAAGAGAAAAACTGTTTTTT

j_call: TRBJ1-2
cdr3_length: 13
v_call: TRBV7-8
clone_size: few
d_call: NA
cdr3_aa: CASSPGTDYGYTF
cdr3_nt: TGTGCCAGCAGCCCCGGGACGGACTATGGCTACACCTTC

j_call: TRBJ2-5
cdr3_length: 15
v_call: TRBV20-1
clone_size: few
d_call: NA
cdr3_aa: CSARRLSGGQETQYF
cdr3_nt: TGCAGTGCTAGGCGTTTAAGTGGCGGCCAAGAGACCCAGTACTTC

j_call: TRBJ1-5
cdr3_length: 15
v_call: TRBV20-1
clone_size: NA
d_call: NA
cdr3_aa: CSARVGQYSNQPQHF
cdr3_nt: TGCAGTGCTAGAGTCGGACAATATAGCAATCAGCCCCAGCATTTT

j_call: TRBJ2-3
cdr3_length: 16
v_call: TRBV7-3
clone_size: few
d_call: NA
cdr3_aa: CASSLVRADQRVTQYF
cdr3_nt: TGTGCCAGCAGCTTAGTCAGGGCGGATCAGCGGGTTACGCAGTATTTT

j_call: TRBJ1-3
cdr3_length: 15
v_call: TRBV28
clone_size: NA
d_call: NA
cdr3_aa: CASSSPGRSGNTIYF
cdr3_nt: TGTGCCAGCAGTTCTCCAGGACGCTCTGGAAACACCATATATTTT

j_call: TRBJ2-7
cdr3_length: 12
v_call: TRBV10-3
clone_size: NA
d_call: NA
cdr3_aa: CAISEPSYEQYF
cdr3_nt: TGTGCCATCAGTGAGCCCTCCTACGAGCAGTACTTC

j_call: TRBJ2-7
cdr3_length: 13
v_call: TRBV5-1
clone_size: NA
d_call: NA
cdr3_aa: CASRPGHRYEQYF
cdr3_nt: TGCGCCAGCAGGCCGGGACACCGCTACGAGCAGTACTTC

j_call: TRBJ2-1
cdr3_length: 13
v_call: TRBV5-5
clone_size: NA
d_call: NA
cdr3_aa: CASSRLSYNEQFF
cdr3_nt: TGTGCCAGCTCTCGACTGAGCTACAATGAGCAGTTCTTC

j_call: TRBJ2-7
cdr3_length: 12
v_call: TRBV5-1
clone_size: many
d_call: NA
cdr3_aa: CASSLEVGEQYF
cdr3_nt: TGCGCCAGCAGCTTGGAGGTCGGCGAGCAGTACTTC

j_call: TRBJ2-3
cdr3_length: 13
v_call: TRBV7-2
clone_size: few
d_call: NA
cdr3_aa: CASSPPGGKTQYF
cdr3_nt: TGTGCCAGCAGCCCCCCTGGGGGGAAAACGCAGTATTTT